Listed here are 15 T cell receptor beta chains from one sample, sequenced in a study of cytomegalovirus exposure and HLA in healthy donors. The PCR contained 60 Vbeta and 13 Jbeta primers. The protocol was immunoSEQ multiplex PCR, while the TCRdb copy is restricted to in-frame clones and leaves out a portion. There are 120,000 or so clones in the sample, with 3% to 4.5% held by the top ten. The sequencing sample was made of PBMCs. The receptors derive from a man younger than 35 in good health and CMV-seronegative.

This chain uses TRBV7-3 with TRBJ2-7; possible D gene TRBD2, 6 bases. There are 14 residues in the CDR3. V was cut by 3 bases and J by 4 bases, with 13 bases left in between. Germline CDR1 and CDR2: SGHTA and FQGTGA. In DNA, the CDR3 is TGTGCCAGCAGCTTTTCTTTGACTAGTTACGAGCAGTACTTC. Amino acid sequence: CASSFSLTSYEQYF.

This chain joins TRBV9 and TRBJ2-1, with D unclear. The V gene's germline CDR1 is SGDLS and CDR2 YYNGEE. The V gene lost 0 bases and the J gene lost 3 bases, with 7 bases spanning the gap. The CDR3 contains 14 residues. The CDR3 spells CASSVEQNYNEQFF. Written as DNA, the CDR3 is TGTGCCAGCAGCGTAGAACAGAACTACAATGAGCAGTTCTTC. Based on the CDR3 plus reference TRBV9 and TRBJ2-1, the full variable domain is DSGVTQTPKHLITATGQRVTLRCSPRSGDLSVYWYQQSLDQGLQFLIQYYNGEERAKGNILERFSAQQFPDLHSELNLSSLELGDSALYFCASSVEQNYNEQFFGPGTRLTVL.

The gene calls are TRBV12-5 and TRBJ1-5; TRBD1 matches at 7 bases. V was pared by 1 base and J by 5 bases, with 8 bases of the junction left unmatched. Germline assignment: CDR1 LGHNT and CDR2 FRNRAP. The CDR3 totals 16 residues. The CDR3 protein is CASGLDRGLADQPQHF. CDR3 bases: TGTGCTAGTGGTTTGGACAGGGGATTAGCCGATCAGCCCCAGCATTTT.

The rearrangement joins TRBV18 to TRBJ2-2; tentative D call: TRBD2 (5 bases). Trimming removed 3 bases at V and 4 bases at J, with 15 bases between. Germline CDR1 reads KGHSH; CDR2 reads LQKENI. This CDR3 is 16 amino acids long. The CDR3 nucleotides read TGTGCCAGCTCACCCCGCGGGCAAATGGGCACCGGGGAGCTGTTTTTT. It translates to CASSPRGQMGTGELFF. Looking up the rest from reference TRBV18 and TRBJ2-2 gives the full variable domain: NAGVMQNPRHLVRRRGQEARLRCSPMKGHSHVYWYRQLPEEGLKFMVYLQKENIIDESGMPKERFSAEFPKEGPSILRIQQVVRGDSAAYFCASSPRGQMGTGELFFGEGSRLTVL.

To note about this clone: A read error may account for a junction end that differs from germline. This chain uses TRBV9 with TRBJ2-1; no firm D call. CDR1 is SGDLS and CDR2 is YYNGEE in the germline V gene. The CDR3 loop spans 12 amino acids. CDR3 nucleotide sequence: TGTGCCAGCAGCGTCTCCGACAATGAGCAGTTCTTC. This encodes CASSVSDNEQFF.

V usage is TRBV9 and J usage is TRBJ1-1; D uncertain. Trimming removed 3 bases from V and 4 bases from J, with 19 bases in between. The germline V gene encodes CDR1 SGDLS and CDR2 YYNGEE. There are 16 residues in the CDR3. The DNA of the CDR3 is TGTGCCAGCAGCGCCAGCGAGGGATATTCGGGCACTGAAGCTTTCTTT. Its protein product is CASSASEGYSGTEAFF. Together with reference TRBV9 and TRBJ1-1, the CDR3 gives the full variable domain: DSGVTQTPKHLITATGQRVTLRCSPRSGDLSVYWYQQSLDQGLQFLIQYYNGEERAKGNILERFSAQQFPDLHSELNLSSLELGDSALYFCASSASEGYSGTEAFFGQGTRLTVV.

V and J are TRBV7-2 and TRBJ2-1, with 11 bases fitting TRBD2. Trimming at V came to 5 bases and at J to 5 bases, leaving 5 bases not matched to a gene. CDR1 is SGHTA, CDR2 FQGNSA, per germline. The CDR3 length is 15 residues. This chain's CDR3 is CASSPTSGANNEQFF. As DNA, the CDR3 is TGTGCCAGCAGCCCGACTAGCGGGGCCAACAATGAGCAGTTCTTC.

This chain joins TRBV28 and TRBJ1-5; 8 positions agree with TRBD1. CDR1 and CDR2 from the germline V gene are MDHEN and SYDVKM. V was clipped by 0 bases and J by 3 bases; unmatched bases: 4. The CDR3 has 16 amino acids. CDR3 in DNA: TGTGCCAGCAGTTTATGGTCGACAGGGGCCAATCAGCCCCAGCATTTT. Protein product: CASSLWSTGANQPQHF. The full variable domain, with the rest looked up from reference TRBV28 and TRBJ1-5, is DVKVTQSSRYLVKRTGEKVFLECVQDMDHENMFWYRQDPGLGLRLIYFSYDVKMKEKGDIPEGYSVSREKKERFSLILESASTNQTSMYLCASSLWSTGANQPQHFGDGTRLSIL.

CDR3 region: CATSPRAGVETQYF. CDR3 in DNA: TGTGCCACCAGCCCTCGTGCAGGGGTGGAGACCCAGTACTTC. The rearrangement links TRBV15 to TRBJ2-5, with D possibly being TRBD1 (6 bases). Between the trimmed V and J ends, which lost 5 bases and 5 bases, there was a span of 15 bases. The CDR3 covers 14 residues. The germline gives CDR1 LNHNV, CDR2 YYDKDF (reference sequence).

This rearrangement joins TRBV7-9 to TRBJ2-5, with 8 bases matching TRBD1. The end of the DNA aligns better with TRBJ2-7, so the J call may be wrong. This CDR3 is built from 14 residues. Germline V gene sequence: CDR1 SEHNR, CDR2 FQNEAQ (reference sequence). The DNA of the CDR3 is TGTGCCAGCAGCTCCCGGCAGGGGGCCAACGAGCAGTACTTC. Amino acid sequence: CASSSRQGANEQYF.

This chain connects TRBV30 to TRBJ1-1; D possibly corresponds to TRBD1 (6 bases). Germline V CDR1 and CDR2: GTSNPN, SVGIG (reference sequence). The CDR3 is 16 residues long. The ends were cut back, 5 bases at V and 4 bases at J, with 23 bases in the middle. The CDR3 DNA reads TGTGCCTGGTCCGGGCCAGGGGAGCTCCGGAGCACTGAAGCTTTCTTT. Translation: CAWSGPGELRSTEAFF.

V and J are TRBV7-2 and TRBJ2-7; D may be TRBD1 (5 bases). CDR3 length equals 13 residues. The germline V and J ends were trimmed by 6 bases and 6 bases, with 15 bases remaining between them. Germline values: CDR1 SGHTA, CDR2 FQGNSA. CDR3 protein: CASRRGSSTEQYF. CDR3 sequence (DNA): TGTGCCAGCAGAAGGGGTTCTTCAACCGAGCAGTACTTC.

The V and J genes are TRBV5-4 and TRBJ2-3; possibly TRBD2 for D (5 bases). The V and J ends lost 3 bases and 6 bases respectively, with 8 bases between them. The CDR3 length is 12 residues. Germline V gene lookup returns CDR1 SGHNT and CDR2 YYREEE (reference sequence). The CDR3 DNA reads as TGTGCCAGCAGCTCTAGCTTTGATACGCAGTATTTT. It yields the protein CASSSSFDTQYF.

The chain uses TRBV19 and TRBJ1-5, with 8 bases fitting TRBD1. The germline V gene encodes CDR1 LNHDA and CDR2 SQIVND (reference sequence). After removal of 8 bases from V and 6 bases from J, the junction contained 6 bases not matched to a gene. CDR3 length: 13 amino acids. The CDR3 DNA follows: TGTGCCAGTTCGGACAGGGAAGGTCAGCCCCAGCATTTT. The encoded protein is CASSDREGQPQHF.

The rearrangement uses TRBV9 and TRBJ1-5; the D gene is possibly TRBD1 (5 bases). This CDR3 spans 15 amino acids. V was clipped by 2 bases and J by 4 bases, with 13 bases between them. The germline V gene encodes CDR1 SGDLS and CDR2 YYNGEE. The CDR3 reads CASSVGDSRNQPQHF. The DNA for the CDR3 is TGTGCCAGCAGCGTTGGGGACTCAAGGAATCAGCCCCAGCATTTT.